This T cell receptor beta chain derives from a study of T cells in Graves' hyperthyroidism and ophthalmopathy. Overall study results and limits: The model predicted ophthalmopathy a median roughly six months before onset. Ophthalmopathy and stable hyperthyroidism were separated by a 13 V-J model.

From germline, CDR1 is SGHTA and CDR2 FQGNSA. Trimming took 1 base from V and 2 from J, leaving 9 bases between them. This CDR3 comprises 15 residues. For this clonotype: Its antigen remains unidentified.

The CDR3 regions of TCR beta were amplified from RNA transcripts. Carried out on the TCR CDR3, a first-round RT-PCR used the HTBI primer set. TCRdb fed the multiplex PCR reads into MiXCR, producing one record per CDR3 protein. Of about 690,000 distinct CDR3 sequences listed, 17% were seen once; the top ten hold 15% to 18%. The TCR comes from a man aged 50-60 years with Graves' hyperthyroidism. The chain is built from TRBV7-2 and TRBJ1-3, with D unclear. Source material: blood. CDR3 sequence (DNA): TGTGCCAGCAGCTTAGTTGCAGTGCCTGGAAACACCATATATTTT. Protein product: CASSLVAVPGNTIYF. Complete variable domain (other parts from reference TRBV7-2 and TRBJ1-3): GAGVSQSPSNKVTEKGKDVELRCDPISGHTALYWYRQSLGQGLEFLIYFQGNSAPDKSGLPSDRFSAERTGGSVSTLTIQRTQQEDSAVYLCASSLVAVPGNTIYFGEGSWLTVV.